The 24 T cell receptor beta chains reported below all come from one sample, sequenced in a study of CD8+CD57+ T cells in acquired aplastic anemia. TCR beta VDJ and CDR3 were profiled, and genomic DNA was the template. MiXCR was run by TCRdb on the reads, yielding one entry per CDR3 protein. The sample yields about 150,000 distinct CDR3 sequences, 40% to 45% seen once. Sequenced sample: sorted CD4+, CD8+, or CD8+CD57+ T cells (not recorded which) from PBMCs. The source is a human donor in good health, serving as a control.

This clonotype was found many times. The chain is built from TRBV29-1 and TRBJ2-5; no firm D call. This CDR3 has 14 amino acids. Germline values: CDR1 SQVTM, CDR2 ANQGSEA. V was clipped by 6 bases and J by 4 bases, with 18 bases between them. CDR3 amino acids: CSVAGLFGSETQYF. The CDR3 DNA reads TGCAGCGTCGCCGGGCTTTTCGGGTCAGAGACCCAGTACTTC.

This clonotype was recorded many times. The chain is built from TRBV30 and TRBJ1-6; 11 bases fit TRBD1. The CDR3 extends over 13 amino acids. Unmatched junction bases numbered 4, after V lost 8 bases and J lost 7 bases. The germline V gene encodes CDR1 GTSNPN and CDR2 SVGIG (reference sequence). The CDR3, as DNA: TGTGCCGGGGACAGGGGGTTGAATTCACCCCTCCACTTT. Translation gives CAGDRGLNSPLHF.

This clonotype was detected many times. A much larger clone lies a single base off, so this may be a read error. The DNA of the CDR3 is TGTGCCACCAGTACCACAGAGCGGGAGAACCCAGACGAGCAGTACTTC. This encodes CATSTTERENPDEQYF. J is TRBJ2-7 and V is TRBV24-1; 8 bases line up with TRBD2. CDR1 is KGHDR and CDR2 is SFDVKD in the germline V gene. The CDR3 is 16 residues long. V was pared by 6 bases and J by 5 bases, with 14 bases of the junction left unmatched.

A word on this clonotype: This may stem from a read error, because a much larger clone lies one nucleotide away. Lacking the conserved final phenylalanine or tryptophan, this CDR3 likely reflects a read error. The rearrangement joins TRBV11-1 to TRBJ2-3; D is ambiguous. The germline CDR1 and CDR2 sequences are SGHAT and FQDESV (reference sequence). Trimming shortened V by 1 base and J by 2 bases, and 10 bases separated the two germline ends. This CDR3 is built from 15 residues. Here the CDR3 reads CASSLVGGNTDTQYL. CDR3 DNA sequence: TGTGCCAGCAGCTTAGTTGGCGGAAACACAGATACGCAGTATCTT.

Comment on this clonotype: The junction departs from germline at one end; a sequencing error may be responsible. This chain joins TRBV29-1 and TRBJ1-2; D is uncertain. Germline CDR1 reads SQVTM; CDR2 reads ANQGSEA. The CDR3 spans 11 residues. The CDR3 loop is CSVEETSMIFF. The CDR3 coding sequence is TGCAGCGTTGAAGAAACGAGTATGATTTTCTTC.

J is TRBJ2-1 and V is TRBV3-1, with TRBD2 identical over 7 bases. Unmatched junction bases numbered 8, after V lost 6 bases and J lost 6 bases. CDR3 length equals 14 residues. Per germline, CDR1 LGHDT and CDR2 YNNKEL (reference sequence). The CDR3 sequence is CASRTSGGVNEQFF. The CDR3 coding sequence is TGTGCCAGCAGGACTAGTGGGGGGGTCAATGAGCAGTTCTTC.

This clonotype was seen more than once but under ten times. Sequence at one end of the junction differs from germline and may be a read error. This sequence joins TRBV7-8 and TRBJ1-4, with 7 nucleotides matching TRBD1. This CDR3 is built from 15 residues. Germline V gene data show CDR1 as SGHVS and CDR2 as FQNEAQ. The CDR3 loop is CGSSLTGTANGKLFF. Here the CDR3 DNA reads TGTGGCAGCAGCCTCACCGGGACAGCAAATGGAAAACTGTTTTTT.

This clonotype showed up many times. The rearrangement links TRBV20-1 to TRBJ1-5; D is unclear. The germline gives CDR1 DFQATT, CDR2 SNEGSKA (reference sequence). The CDR3 contains 12 residues. Trimming shortened V by 6 bases and J by 4 bases, and 10 bases separated the two germline ends. CDR3 region: CSAGPSNQPQHF. In DNA form, the CDR3 reads TGCAGTGCAGGACCGTCTAATCAGCCCCAGCATTTT.

This clonotype was detected many times. The V call is TRBV5-6, the J call TRBJ1-4; D gene ambiguous. The germline V gene has CDR1 SGHDT and CDR2 YYEEEE. V lost 3 bases and J lost 5, with 5 bases in between. The CDR3 is 12 residues long. This chain's CDR3 is CASSWGNEKLFF. CDR3 coding DNA: TGTGCCAGCAGCTGGGGAAATGAAAAACTGTTTTTT.

This clonotype has just one count. V is TRBV15 and J is TRBJ1-1, with unresolved D. Germline assignment: CDR1 LNHNV and CDR2 YYDKDF (reference sequence). The CDR3 has 17 residues. V dropped 1 base and J dropped 1 base, with 16 bases sitting between them. CDR3 residues: CATSRGETDIPNTEAFF. The DNA of the CDR3 is TGTGCCACCAGCAGAGGGGAAACAGACATCCCGAACACTGAAGCTTTCTTT.

Of note for this clonotype: This may stem from a read error, because a much larger clone lies one nucleotide away. CDR3 in amino acids: CAISRSHYEQYF. In DNA form, the CDR3 reads TGTGCCATCAGTAGGTCCCATTACGAGCAGTACTTC. The chain carries TRBV10-3 and TRBJ2-7, with D hard to call. Trimming removed 5 bases at V and 4 bases at J, with 9 bases between. This CDR3 comprises 12 residues. Germline CDR1 and CDR2: ENHRY and SYGVKD.

This clonotype was counted ten times or more. This sequence joins TRBV9 and TRBJ2-3; 7 bases are a match to TRBD1. V was clipped by 0 bases and J by 0 bases; unmatched bases: 1. Germline assignment: CDR1 SGDLS and CDR2 YYNGEE. The CDR3 is made up of 15 amino acids. The CDR3 region is CASSVGGQSTDTQYF. The CDR3 bases are TGTGCCAGCAGCGTAGGGGGACAGAGCACAGATACGCAGTATTTT. The complete variable domain, with remaining parts taken from reference TRBV9 and TRBJ2-3, reads DSGVTQTPKHLITATGQRVTLRCSPRSGDLSVYWYQQSLDQGLQFLIQYYNGEERAKGNILERFSAQQFPDLHSELNLSSLELGDSALYFCASSVGGQSTDTQYFGPGTRLTVL.

This clonotype has only a few counts. A read error is possible here, since a much larger clone lies one base away. The CDR3 coding sequence is TGTGCCAGCCCTAGCACAGATACGCAGTATTTT. Its protein is CASPSTDTQYF. The gene calls are TRBV12-3 or TRBV12-4 and TRBJ2-3; unclear D gene. V lost 8 bases, J lost 0 bases, and 3 bases lay in between. The CDR3 totals 11 residues.

This clonotype came up many times. The chain uses TRBV19 and TRBJ2-1, with D perhaps given as TRBD1 or TRBD2 (5 bases each). CDR1 and CDR2 (germline): LNHDA, SQIVND (reference sequence). CDR3 length equals 16 residues. Trimming cost V 6 bases and J 2 bases, with 17 bases left between them. CDR3 sequence reads: CASSLTRDLPYNEQFF. CDR3 nucleotide sequence: TGTGCCAGTAGCTTAACCCGGGACCTTCCCTACAATGAGCAGTTCTTC. The variable domain in full, with the rest retrieved from reference TRBV19 and TRBJ2-1, is DGGITQSPKYLFRKEGQNVTLSCEQNLNHDAMYWYRQDPGQGLRLIYYSQIVNDFQKGDIAEGYSVSREKKESFPLTVTSAQKNPTAFYLCASSLTRDLPYNEQFFGPGTRLTVL.

The CDR3, as DNA: TGCAGCGTTGAAGATCGAGGGGGCAACACTGAAGCTTTCTTT. Its translation: CSVEDRGGNTEAFF. The chain uses TRBV29-1 and TRBJ1-1; 7 bases are a match to TRBD1. CDR3 length: 14 amino acids. The junction had 3 bases not matched to a gene; V was cut back by 0 bases and J by 2 bases. Germline CDR1 reads SQVTM; CDR2 reads ANQGSEA. Based on the CDR3 plus reference TRBV29-1 and TRBJ1-1, the full variable domain is SAVISQKPSRDICQRGTSLTIQCQVDSQVTMMFWYRQQPGQSLTLIATANQGSEATYESGFVIDKFPISRPNLTFSTLTVSNMSPEDSSIYLCSVEDRGGNTEAFFGQGTRLTVV.

The sample holds one count of this clonotype. The chain is built from TRBV7-2 and TRBJ2-7, with 7 nucleotides matching TRBD1. This CDR3 contains 14 residues. Per the germline V gene, CDR1 is SGHTA and CDR2 is FQGNSA. The trim removed 5 bases at V and 3 bases at J, leaving 7 bases unmatched. The CDR3 region has the DNA TGTGCCAGCAGCAGCCGGGACAGCGGCTACGAGCAGTACTTC. The encoded protein is CASSSRDSGYEQYF.

About this clonotype itself: One end of the junction fails to match germline, which may point to a read error. The chain couples TRBV6-5 to TRBJ1-1, with TRBD1 matching 7 bases. Per germline, CDR1 MNHEY and CDR2 SVGAGI. The CDR3 has 16 amino acids. The CDR3 bases are TGTGCCAGCAGTTACGGGGGACAGACGCCCCGCACTGAAGCTTCCTTT. Translating it yields CASSYGGQTPRTEASF.

The chain recombines TRBV29-1 with TRBJ2-3; 8 bases are shared with TRBD1. This CDR3 region has 13 residues. V shed 5 bases and J 11 bases; nucleotides not matched to a gene: 12. Germline CDR1 SQVTM, CDR2 ANQGSEA. This CDR3 reads CSVKTTGDHEQYF. CDR3 bases: TGCAGCGTTAAGACGACAGGGGATCATGAGCAGTATTTT.

The chain employs TRBV29-1 and TRBJ1-2; a weak D match, TRBD1 (5 bases). Between the trimmed V and J ends, which lost 1 base and 8 bases, there was a span of 14 bases. The germline CDR1 and CDR2 sequences are SQVTM and ANQGSEA. The CDR3 extends over 13 amino acids. CDR3: CSVEGGTPRGYTF. The CDR3 DNA sequence: TGCAGCGTTGAAGGGGGCACGCCTAGGGGCTACACCTTC.

The chain links TRBV15 to TRBJ2-2, with 16 bases that match TRBD2. CDR1 and CDR2 from the germline V gene are LNHNV and YYDKDF (reference sequence). V lost 1 base to trimming and J lost 6 bases; unmatched junction nucleotides: 2. This CDR3 contains 17 residues. CDR3 sequence: CATSRAGTSGGAGELFF. The CDR3 DNA sequence: TGTGCCACCAGCAGAGCGGGGACTAGCGGGGGGGCCGGGGAGCTGTTTTTT. The whole variable domain, filled in from reference TRBV15 and TRBJ2-2, reads DAMVIQNPRYQVTQFGKPVTLSCSQTLNHNVMYWYQQKSSQAPKLLFHYYDKDFNNEADTPDNFQSRRPNTSFCFLDIRSPGLGDTAMYLCATSRAGTSGGAGELFFGEGSRLTVL.

This chain uses TRBV19 with TRBJ1-4; D not resolved. The ends were cut back, 5 bases at V and 0 bases at J, with 13 bases in the middle. The CDR3 sequence is 16 residues long. Germline assignment: CDR1 LNHDA and CDR2 SQIVND (reference sequence). CDR3 in DNA: TGTGCCAGTAGTCCGAGTGGTACCCCAACTAATGAAAAACTGTTTTTT. It translates to CASSPSGTPTNEKLFF.

This clonotype has just a few counts. The chain carries TRBV10-3 and TRBJ1-1; D perhaps matches TRBD1 (6 bases). CDR1 ENHRY and CDR2 SYGVKD come from the germline V gene. Trimming pared 8 bases from V and 6 bases from J, leaving 16 bases between. This CDR3 has 13 amino acids. The CDR3 region has the DNA TGTGCCATCGGTACACAGGGAGGTGCTGAAGCTTTCTTT. It encodes CAIGTQGGAEAFF.

This clonotype was seen at least ten times. The chain carries TRBV4-1 and TRBJ1-2; D call uncertain. The CDR3 runs 16 residues. V lost 1 base and J 11 bases, leaving 23 bases between the germline ends. From germline, CDR1 is MGHRA and CDR2 YSYEKL. For the CDR3, the DNA is TGCGCCAGCAGCCAAGCCAAGGAAATGGGCCCCCACGTATACACCTTC. It translates to CASSQAKEMGPHVYTF.

The V and J genes are TRBV11-2 and TRBJ2-1; TRBD1 aligns across 7 bases. The CDR3 spans 15 residues. Germline lookup yields CDR1 SGHAT and CDR2 FQNNGV. After removal of 2 bases from V and 7 bases from J, the junction contained 8 bases not matched to a gene. The CDR3 DNA is TGTGCCAGCAGCTTATTAGAGGGGGCTACGAATGAGCAGTTCTTC. As protein: CASSLLEGATNEQFF.